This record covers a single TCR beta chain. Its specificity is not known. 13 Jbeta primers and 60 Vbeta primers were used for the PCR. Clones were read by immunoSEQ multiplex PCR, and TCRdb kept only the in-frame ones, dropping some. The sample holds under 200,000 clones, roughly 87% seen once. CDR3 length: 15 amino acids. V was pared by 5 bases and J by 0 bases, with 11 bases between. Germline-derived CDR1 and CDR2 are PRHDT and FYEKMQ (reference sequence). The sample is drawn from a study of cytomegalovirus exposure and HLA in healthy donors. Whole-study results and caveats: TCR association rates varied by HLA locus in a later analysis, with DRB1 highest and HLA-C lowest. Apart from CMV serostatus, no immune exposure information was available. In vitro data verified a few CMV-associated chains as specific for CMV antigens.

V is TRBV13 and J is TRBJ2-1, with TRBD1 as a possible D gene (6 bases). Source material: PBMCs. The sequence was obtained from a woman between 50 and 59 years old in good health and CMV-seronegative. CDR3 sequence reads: CASSRQASSYNEQFF. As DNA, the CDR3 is TGTGCCAGCAGCCGACAGGCTAGCTCCTACAATGAGCAGTTCTTC.